One sample yielded the 28 T cell receptor beta chains listed below, sequenced in a study of breast tumors, draining lymph nodes, adjacent tissues. In TCRdb, the multiplex PCR reads were re-called with MiXCR into one record per CDR3 protein. The data hold about 17,000 distinct CDR3 sequences, with about 64% observed a single time. Sequencing used tumor-adjacent breast tissue. These receptors originate from a female donor with breast cancer. Some clones in this sample may be carry-over from other donors' samples.

The genes are TRBV7-3 and TRBJ2-5, with 10 positions matching TRBD2. This CDR3 has 16 amino acids. Germline V gene data show CDR1 as SGHTA and CDR2 as FQGTGA. J gave up 2 bases and V 6 bases, and 9 bases lay outside the gene matches. The CDR3 region is CASSVQRGGSQETQYF. In DNA form, the CDR3 reads TGTGCCAGCAGTGTACAGCGGGGGGGTTCGCAAGAGACCCAGTACTTC. The variable domain in full, with the rest retrieved from reference TRBV7-3 and TRBJ2-5, is GAGVSQTPSNKVTEKGKYVELRCDPISGHTALYWYRQSLGQGPEFLIYFQGTGAADDSGLPNDRFFAVRPEGSVSTLKIQRTERGDSAVYLCASSVQRGGSQETQYFGPGTRLLVL.

This chain joins TRBV6-1 and TRBJ1-6; tentative D call: TRBD1 (6 bases). Germline-derived CDR1 and CDR2 are MNHNS and SASEGT. Between the trimmed V and J ends, which lost 2 bases and 7 bases, there was a span of 15 bases. CDR3 length equals 16 residues. CDR3 region: CASSERVGQGNSPLHF. CDR3 nucleotide sequence: TGTGCCAGCAGTGAAAGGGTAGGGCAGGGGAATTCACCCCTCCACTTT.

By share of the sample, this clonotype is medium-sized. The chain employs TRBV6-1 and TRBJ1-2, with D unclear. The length of the CDR3 is 14 residues. V dropped 7 bases and J dropped 0 bases, with 12 bases sitting between them. Germline V lookup: CDR1 MNHNS, CDR2 SASEGT. The CDR3 here is CASTQQLTNYGYTF. The CDR3 DNA reads TGTGCCAGCACCCAACAGCTCACTAACTATGGCTACACCTTC.

There are many counts of this clonotype. The J gene is TRBJ2-7, the V gene TRBV10-3, with 11 bases lining up with TRBD1. J was trimmed by 3 bases and V by 10 bases; bases with no gene match: 5. CDR3 length equals 13 residues. Germline CDR1 ENHRY, CDR2 SYGVKD. The CDR3 region has the DNA TGTGCCACTGGACAGGGGGCCTTCTACGAGCAGTACTTC. Protein: CATGQGAFYEQYF.

The V and J genes are TRBV12-3 or TRBV12-4 and TRBJ1-6; 9 bases are a match to TRBD1. Unmatched junction bases numbered 7, after V lost 7 bases and J lost 0 bases. The CDR3 consists of 17 residues. CDR3 protein: CASTLQGAGSYNSPLHF. The CDR3 region has the DNA TGTGCCAGCACCCTACAGGGGGCCGGCTCCTATAATTCACCCCTCCACTTT.

This clonotype has ten or more counts. The chain couples TRBV12-3 or TRBV12-4 to TRBJ2-3; TRBD2 aligns across 8 bases. The CDR3 spans 15 residues. Trimming took 0 bases from V and 3 from J; bases not matched to a gene: 2. CDR3 sequence reads: CASSLAGLVTDTQYF. The CDR3 bases are TGTGCCAGCAGTTTAGCGGGACTAGTAACAGATACGCAGTATTTT.

Worth noting for this clonotype: The DNA is left out, because the CDR3 cannot be placed on it with certainty; the CDR3 is given as TCRdb lists it. V usage is TRBV7-2 and J usage is TRBJ1-2. The V gene's germline CDR1 is SGHTA and CDR2 FQGNSA. Inclusive of both ends, the CDR3 amounts to 21 amino acids. The chain's CDR3 is CASSFYICSASGLASSGGYTF.

This clonotype is labeled as medium-sized. V gene TRBV7-9 combines with J gene TRBJ1-6, with a tentative D call TRBD1 (6 bases). Trimming left V 4 bases short and J 6 bases short, with 10 bases between. This CDR3 is 14 amino acids long. The germline V gene encodes CDR1 SEHNR and CDR2 FQNEAQ (reference sequence). The DNA of the CDR3 is TGTGCCAGCAGCTACAGGACAGTTAATTCACCCCTCCACTTT. This gives the protein CASSYRTVNSPLHF.

The genes are TRBV19 and TRBJ1-4, with D uncertain. Germline loops: CDR1 LNHDA, CDR2 SQIVND (reference sequence). The CDR3 is 14 residues long. Trimming left V 6 bases short and J 5 bases short, with 13 bases between. CDR3 amino acids: CASSSPGRNEKLFF. CDR3 bases: TGTGCCAGTAGCTCACCGGGGAGGAATGAAAAACTGTTTTTT.

This clonotype was found many times. This sequence joins TRBV5-1 and TRBJ2-2; the D gene could be TRBD1 or TRBD2 (5 bases each). V lost 0 bases, J lost 3 bases, and 15 bases lay in between. Germline V lookup: CDR1 SGHRS, CDR2 YFSETQ. This CDR3 comprises 17 residues. The CDR3 sequence: CASSLGHRDAHTGELFF. The CDR3 nucleotides are TGCGCCAGCAGCTTGGGTCACCGGGACGCACACACCGGGGAGCTGTTTTTT.

The table lists this clonotype with many counts. The rearrangement joins TRBV12-3 or TRBV12-4 to TRBJ2-2; D possibly uses TRBD1 or TRBD2 (6 bases each). V lost 3 bases and J 1 base, leaving 12 bases between the germline ends. The CDR3 runs 16 residues. CDR3 nucleotides: TGTGCCAGCAGTTTCGGGGGCGGCAAGAACACCGGGGAGCTGTTTTTT. Translated, it gives CASSFGGGKNTGELFF.

In regard to this clonotype: A read error may account for a junction end that differs from germline. This chain joins TRBV7-2 and TRBJ2-5, with 9 positions matching TRBD2. Germline lookup yields CDR1 SGHTA and CDR2 FQGNSA. There are 15 residues in the CDR3. In DNA, the CDR3 is TGTGCCAGCAGCTTAGTTGCTAGCGGGGTGGAGACCCAGCACTTC. It is translated as CASSLVASGVETQHF.

The chain uses TRBV20-1 and TRBJ2-6; D is uncertain. CDR3 length: 12 residues. Germline-derived CDR1 and CDR2 are DFQATT and SNEGSKA (reference sequence). Trimming cost V 6 bases and J 1 base, with 4 bases left between them. In DNA form, the CDR3 reads TGCAGTGCCGTATCTGGGGCCAACGTCCTGACTTTC. Translation: CSAVSGANVLTF.

The table lists this clonotype with many counts. The chain uses TRBV19 and TRBJ1-5; tentative D call: TRBD1 (6 bases). Trimming removed 3 bases from V and 4 bases from J, with 10 bases in between. The CDR3 runs to 14 residues. Germline CDR1 is LNHDA and CDR2 is SQIVND (reference sequence). The CDR3 protein is CASSIGGPNQPQHF. In DNA form, the CDR3 reads TGTGCCAGTAGTATTGGGGGGCCAAATCAGCCCCAGCATTTT.

This clonotype has only one observation. Germline and junction disagree at one end, which may indicate a read error. The V and J genes are TRBV7-6 and TRBJ1-3, with D perhaps matching TRBD1 (6 bases). Germline-derived CDR1 and CDR2 are SGHVS and FNYEAQ. CDR3 length: 16 residues. The CDR3 loop reads CASGLVLQGSGNTIYF. CDR3 DNA: TGTGCCAGCGGCTTAGTGTTACAGGGTTCTGGAAACACCATATATTTT.

By share, this clonotype ranks as medium-sized. The V and J genes are TRBV6-5 and TRBJ2-7; 7 bases align to TRBD1. This CDR3 region has 14 residues. The V gene end was trimmed by 6 bases and the J gene end by 2 bases; junction bases not matched to a gene: 7. The germline CDR1 and CDR2 sequences are MNHEY and SVGAGI. CDR3 region: CASSPTGLTYEQYF. The CDR3 DNA follows: TGTGCCAGCAGCCCGACAGGGTTAACCTACGAGCAGTACTTC.

By frequency in the sample, this clonotype is medium-sized. The chain combines TRBV6-4 with TRBJ1-2, with 8 bases fitting TRBD1. Per germline, CDR1 MRHNA and CDR2 SNTAGT. Trimming took 0 bases from V and 1 from J; bases not matched to a gene: 7. This CDR3 is built from 17 residues. CDR3 loop: CASSDSTKGQGNYGYTF. CDR3 DNA: TGTGCCAGCAGTGACTCAACTAAAGGACAGGGTAACTATGGCTACACCTTC.

The chain employs TRBV18 and TRBJ2-5; TRBD2 aligns across 8 bases. This CDR3 comprises 15 residues. V lost 3 bases, J lost 1 base, and 4 bases stayed unmatched. The germline V gene has CDR1 KGHSH and CDR2 LQKENI. CDR3 coding DNA: TGTGCCAGCTCACCTCCGGGAGGGGGCCAAGAGACCCAGTACTTC. It codes for CASSPPGGGQETQYF. The full variable domain, rest sourced from reference TRBV18 and TRBJ2-5, is NAGVMQNPRHLVRRRGQEARLRCSPMKGHSHVYWYRQLPEEGLKFMVYLQKENIIDESGMPKERFSAEFPKEGPSILRIQQVVRGDSAAYFCASSPPGGGQETQYFGPGTRLLVL.

The rearrangement uses TRBV5-6 and TRBJ2-7, with 7 bases that match TRBD1. The CDR3 loop spans 16 amino acids. The junction had 10 bases not matched to a gene; V was cut back by 3 bases and J by 1 base. Looked up from germline, CDR1 is SGHDT and CDR2 is YYEEEE. In DNA form, the CDR3 reads TGTGCCAGCAGCTACTTTTCAGGGGGATTGTCCTACGAGCAGTACTTC. Translating it yields CASSYFSGGLSYEQYF.

The rearrangement uses TRBV29-1 and TRBJ2-7, with TRBD2 identical over 12 bases. The CDR3 consists of 16 residues. Losses at the gene ends were 0 bases for V and 0 bases for J; bases not matched to a gene: 3. Germline V gene sequence: CDR1 SQVTM, CDR2 ANQGSEA. This CDR3 reads CSVEDLTSGSSYEQYF. The CDR3 DNA sequence: TGCAGCGTTGAAGATTTGACTAGCGGGAGCTCCTACGAGCAGTACTTC.

The rearrangement links TRBV7-8 to TRBJ2-5; 8 bases are shared with TRBD2. Germline V CDR1 and CDR2: SGHVS, FQNEAQ. This CDR3 is built from 13 residues. Trimming removed 6 bases from V and 7 bases from J; junction bases left unmatched: 7. CDR3 in DNA: TGTGCCAGCAGTAAGCGGGAGATAGGGACCCAGTACTTC. Encoded protein: CASSKREIGTQYF.

The V call is TRBV6-4, the J call TRBJ2-3; TRBD1 is a possible D gene (6 bases). Germline lookup yields CDR1 MRHNA and CDR2 SNTAGT. The length of the CDR3 is 14 residues. V was pared by 4 bases and J by 1 base, with 9 bases between. The CDR3 loop is CASSVAGGTDTQYF. CDR3 DNA sequence: TGTGCCAGCAGTGTGGCAGGGGGCACAGATACGCAGTATTTT.

This chain joins TRBV7-8 and TRBJ1-4; no reliable D call. The CDR3 has 14 amino acids. Trimming removed 1 base from V and 6 bases from J, with 9 bases in between. Germline CDR1 SGHVS, CDR2 FQNEAQ. The CDR3 region has the DNA TGTGCCAGCAGCTTAGTGGGTTTTGATGAAAAACTGTTTTTT. Its protein is CASSLVGFDEKLFF.

This clonotype qualifies as medium-sized. The rearrangement uses TRBV5-6 and TRBJ1-5; no clear D. Trimming took 0 bases from V and 0 from J, leaving 13 bases between them. This CDR3 region has 17 residues. CDR1 is SGHDT and CDR2 is YYEEEE in the germline V gene. CDR3 in DNA: TGTGCCAGCAGCTTGGGTTCAGCGGGATATAGCAATCAGCCCCAGCATTTT. Protein product: CASSLGSAGYSNQPQHF.

The chain carries TRBV12-3 or TRBV12-4 and TRBJ1-3; D unclear. V lost 8 bases and J lost 3, with 5 bases in between. The length of the CDR3 is 11 residues. CDR3 protein: CASGNGNTIYF. CDR3 DNA sequence: TGTGCCAGCGGAAATGGAAACACCATATATTTT.

This clonotype was detected only once. The rearrangement uses TRBV12-3 or TRBV12-4 and TRBJ2-7, with no clear D. Deletions cut 2 bases from V and 0 bases from J, with 8 bases between. The CDR3 consists of 14 residues. The CDR3 is CASSLRAASYEQYF. The CDR3 DNA sequence: TGTGCCAGCAGTTTAAGGGCAGCCTCCTACGAGCAGTACTTC.

This clonotype was detected ten times or more. The chain combines TRBV5-1 with TRBJ2-5; D not certain. The CDR3 consists of 15 residues. The V and J ends lost 2 bases and 4 bases respectively, with 15 bases between them. From germline, CDR1 is SGHRS and CDR2 YFSETQ. CDR3 nucleotide sequence: TGCGCCAGCAGCTTTGGTGACCCAACCGTAGAGACCCAGTACTTC. Its protein is CASSFGDPTVETQYF.

V usage is TRBV14 and J usage is TRBJ2-7; 8 bases fit TRBD2. Germline assignment: CDR1 SGHDN and CDR2 FVKESK. This CDR3 contains 14 residues. J was trimmed by 2 bases and V by 5 bases; bases with no gene match: 5. CDR3 bases: TGTGCCAGCAGCTATCAGCGGGGGCCCTACGAGCAGTACTTC. Its protein is CASSYQRGPYEQYF. Complete variable domain (other parts from reference TRBV14 and TRBJ2-7): EAGVTQFPSHSVIEKGQTVTLRCDPISGHDNLYWYRRVMGKEIKFLLHFVKESKQDESGMPNNRFLAERTGGTYSTLKVQPAELEDSGVYFCASSYQRGPYEQYFGPGTRLTVT.